This is a list of T cell receptor beta chains from one sample in a study of cytomegalovirus exposure and HLA in healthy donors. Assay: immunoSEQ multiplex PCR; the TCRdb copy retains only in-frame clones and omits some. The sample lists roughly 230,000 clones; 70% to 90% were seen once. Sequencing was carried out using PBMCs. These receptors originate from a girl aged 2 to 9 in good health and CMV-seronegative. Each CDR3 is given with its conserved first and last residue. D genes are given only for firm matches. The size field is filled for only some rows; it gives once, few, many or a size class.

j_gene,d_gene,abundance,v_gene,CDR3aa,CDR3nt
TRBJ2-7,-,-,TRBV5-4,CASSFFSGSSYEQYF,TGTGCCAGCAGCTTCTTTAGCGGCAGCTCCTACGAGCAGTACTTC
TRBJ1-1,-,-,TRBV5-1,CASSLTGPQNTEAFF,TGCGCCAGCAGCCTAACAGGGCCTCAGAACACTGAAGCTTTCTTT
TRBJ2-1,-,-,TRBV7-9,CASSARVFNEQFF,TGTGCCAGCAGCGCAAGAGTTTTCAATGAGCAGTTCTTC
TRBJ2-3,TRBD2,-,TRBV4-1,CASSQLASRGSTDTQYF,TGCGCCAGCAGCCAACTAGCGTCGCGGGGGTCGACAGATACGCAGTATTTT
TRBJ1-1,TRBD1,once,TRBV4-1,CASSQARTGGTEAFF,TGCGCCAGCAGCCAAGCGAGGACAGGGGGCACTGAAGCTTTCTTT
TRBJ1-1,-,-,TRBV29-1,CSVEDRDTEAFF,TGCAGCGTTGAAGATCGGGACACTGAAGCTTTCTTT
TRBJ2-5,TRBD1,-,TRBV19,CASSFWTGQQETQYF,TGTGCCAGTAGCTTCTGGACAGGGCAACAAGAGACCCAGTACTTC
TRBJ2-3,TRBD1,-,TRBV19,CASSTIRTGDTQYF,TGTGCCAGTAGCACTATTAGGACAGGTGATACGCAGTATTTT
TRBJ2-1,-,-,TRBV7-3,CASSLTGQGRNEQFF,TGTGCCAGCAGCTTAACAGGGCAGGGAAGGAATGAGCAGTTCTTC
TRBJ2-7,TRBD1,-,TRBV29-1,CSVEYGTGAYEQYF,TGCAGCGTCGAGTACGGGACAGGGGCCTACGAGCAGTACTTC
TRBJ1-1,-,-,TRBV25-1,CASSDPHRPNTEAFF,TGTGCCAGCAGTGACCCCCACAGGCCTAACACTGAAGCTTTCTTT
TRBJ1-5,TRBD1,-,TRBV29-1,CGGDRGGKPQHF,TGCGGAGGGGACAGGGGCGGAAAGCCCCAGCATTTT
TRBJ1-1,-,-,TRBV7-9,CASSLAGQGPNTEAFF,TGTGCCAGCAGCTTAGCGGGCCAGGGGCCCAACACTGAAGCTTTCTTT
TRBJ2-1,TRBD2,once,TRBV19,CASSNHWTSGRNSYNEQFF,TGTGCCAGTAGCAACCACTGGACTAGCGGGAGAAACTCCTACAATGAGCAGTTCTTC
TRBJ2-7,TRBD1,-,TRBV5-6,CASSLAVRQGLGEQYF,TGTGCCAGCAGCTTGGCCGTACGACAGGGGCTGGGTGAGCAGTACTTC
TRBJ2-7,-,-,TRBV10-3,CAISEVAGSSYEQYF,TGTGCCATCAGTGAGGTGGCGGGGAGCTCCTACGAGCAGTACTTC
TRBJ1-6,-,-,TRBV4-1,CASSLEQARTGSPLHF,TGCGCCAGCAGCCTAGAACAGGCTCGGACGGGTTCACCCCTCCACTTT
TRBJ2-5,-,-,TRBV10-2,CASTRGQETQYF,TGCGCCAGCACGAGGGGGCAAGAGACCCAGTACTTC
TRBJ2-1,-,-,TRBV5-8,CASSLEGERLTYNEQFF,TGTGCCAGCAGCTTGGAAGGAGAAAGGCTGACCTACAATGAGCAGTTCTTC
TRBJ1-6,-,-,TRBV19,CASSIYGDNSPLHF,TGTGCCAGTAGTATTTACGGAGATAATTCACCCCTCCACTTT
TRBJ1-2,TRBD1,few,TRBV6-1,CASSRTGLYGYTF,TGTGCCAGCAGTAGGACAGGGCTTTATGGCTACACCTTC
TRBJ2-1,TRBD2,-,TRBV9,CASSVGLAGASYNEQFF,TGTGCCAGCAGCGTTGGACTAGCGGGGGCCTCCTACAATGAGCAGTTCTTC